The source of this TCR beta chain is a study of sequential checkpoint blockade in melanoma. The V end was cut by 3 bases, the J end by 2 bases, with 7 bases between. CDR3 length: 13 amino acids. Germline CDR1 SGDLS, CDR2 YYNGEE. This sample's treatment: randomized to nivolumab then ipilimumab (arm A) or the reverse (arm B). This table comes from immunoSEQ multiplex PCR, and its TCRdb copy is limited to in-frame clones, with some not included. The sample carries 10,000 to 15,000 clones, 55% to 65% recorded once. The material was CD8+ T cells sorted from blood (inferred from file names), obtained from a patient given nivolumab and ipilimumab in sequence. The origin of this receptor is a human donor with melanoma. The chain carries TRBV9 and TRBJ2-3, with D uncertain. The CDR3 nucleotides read TGTGCCAGCAGCGCACCAGACACAGATACGCAGTATTTT. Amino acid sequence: CASSAPDTDTQYF.